These 31 T cell receptor beta chains were all obtained from the same sample, sequenced in a study of T cells in tumors after PD-1 blockade. The table came from immunoSEQ multiplex PCR; TCRdb's copy has only in-frame clones and leaves some out. The sample includes about 5,800 clones, about two thirds of them seen just once. Sequencing was performed on tumor tissue, taken before anti-PD-1 treatment. These receptors all stem from a human donor with basal cell carcinoma.

This clone is deemed medium-sized (0.01 to 0.1%). The chain carries TRBV12-3 or TRBV12-4 and TRBJ2-7; D is unclear. The CDR3 runs to 12 residues. V was cut by 5 bases and J by 2 bases, with 7 bases left in between. The CDR3 coding sequence is TGTGCCAGCAGTCCCAATCCCTACGAGCAGTACTTC. This encodes CASSPNPYEQYF.

This clone was seen a few times. CDR3 sequence: CASSPAVERTNTGELFF. DNA of the CDR3: TGTGCCAGCAGCCCGGCTGTGGAGCGAACGAACACCGGGGAGCTGTTTTTT. The gene calls are TRBV5-5 and TRBJ2-2; D remains unclear. This CDR3 region has 17 residues. Trimming cost V 4 bases and J 0 bases, with 16 bases left between them. CDR1 and CDR2 (germline): SGHKS, YYEKEE (reference sequence).

This chain joins TRBV5-1 and TRBJ2-7; D call uncertain. CDR3 length: 14 residues. Trimming took off 0 bases at V and 2 bases at J, with 9 bases between the two ends. Germline CDR1 is SGHRS and CDR2 is YFSETQ. CDR3: CASSLVQPPYEQYF. The CDR3 nucleotides read TGCGCCAGCAGCTTGGTACAGCCGCCCTACGAGCAGTACTTC. The complete variable domain, with remaining parts taken from reference TRBV5-1 and TRBJ2-7, reads KAGVTQTPRYLIKTRGQQVTLSCSPISGHRSVSWYQQTPGQGLQFLFEYFSETQRNKGNFPGRFSGRQFSNSRSEMNVSTLELGDSALYLCASSLVQPPYEQYFGPGTRLTVT.

This clone was picked up a small number of times. This chain uses TRBV6-5 with TRBJ1-4, with D possibly TRBD1 on 5 matching bases. CDR1 is MNHEY, CDR2 SVGAGI, per germline. The CDR3 has 14 residues. V was cut by 6 bases and J by 0 bases, with 8 bases left in between. CDR3 nucleotides: TGTGCCAGCAGGGTGGGGGCAACTAATGAAAAACTGTTTTTT. Protein: CASRVGATNEKLFF.

In this sample, this clone turned up once. The chain uses TRBV5-1 and TRBJ2-2; D is uncertain. This CDR3 contains 13 residues. The germline CDR1 and CDR2 sequences are SGHRS and YFSETQ. Trimming stripped 2 bases from V and 5 bases from J, with 7 bases between. The CDR3 is CASSLWMTGELFF. The CDR3 DNA sequence: TGCGCCAGCAGCTTATGGATGACCGGGGAGCTGTTTTTT.

The chain is built from TRBV14 and TRBJ1-1; 7 bases match TRBD1. The V and J ends lost 0 bases and 10 bases, in that order; junction bases with no gene match: 5. This CDR3 has 13 amino acids. From germline, CDR1 is SGHDN and CDR2 FVKESK. The CDR3 DNA sequence: TGTGCCAGCAGCCAAGATATGGCAGGGGGAGCTTTCTTT. Translation gives CASSQDMAGGAFF.

The chain couples TRBV5-4 to TRBJ2-1; 9 nucleotides align to TRBD1. The germline CDR1 and CDR2 sequences are SGHNT and YYREEE (reference sequence). J lost 5 bases, V lost 3 bases, and 3 bases had no gene match. The CDR3 sequence is 14 residues long. The chain's CDR3 is CASSWDRVNNEQFF. The CDR3 bases are TGTGCCAGCAGCTGGGACAGGGTAAACAATGAGCAGTTCTTC.

This clone was observed a few times. This chain joins TRBV15 and TRBJ1-1; the match to TRBD1 covers 11 bases. Germline loops: CDR1 LNHNV, CDR2 YYDKDF (reference sequence). The V gene end was trimmed by 5 bases and the J gene end by 4 bases; junction bases not matched to a gene: 6. The CDR3 sequence is 15 residues long. CDR3 loop: CATSRGTGGLTEAFF. CDR3 coding DNA: TGTGCCACCAGCCGAGGGACAGGGGGACTCACTGAAGCTTTCTTT. The full variable domain, completed using reference TRBV15 and TRBJ1-1, is DAMVIQNPRYQVTQFGKPVTLSCSQTLNHNVMYWYQQKSSQAPKLLFHYYDKDFNNEADTPDNFQSRRPNTSFCFLDIRSPGLGDTAMYLCATSRGTGGLTEAFFGQGTRLTVV.

This clone was detected only a few times. The chain recombines TRBV4-1 with TRBJ1-5; the match to TRBD1 covers 8 bases. With V trimmed by 3 bases and J by 6 bases, 7 bases remained unmatched. The CDR3 covers 15 residues. Germline values: CDR1 MGHRA, CDR2 YSYEKL. The CDR3 bases are TGCGCCAGCAGCCAGGAGGACAGGGCTGTTCAGCCCCAGCATTTT. As protein: CASSQEDRAVQPQHF.

About this clone: Other DNA sequences from this sample encode an identical CDR3 as well. The CDR3 DNA reads TGTGCCAGCAGCATATCGCGGGGGGGCAGCACAGATACGCAGTATTTT. It specifies CASSISRGGSTDTQYF. The chain employs TRBV7-3 and TRBJ2-3, with 9 bases matching TRBD2. Per germline, CDR1 SGHTA and CDR2 FQGTGA. This CDR3 has 16 residues. The junction had 6 bases not matched to a gene; V was cut back by 5 bases and J by 0 bases.

The V gene is TRBV2, the J gene TRBJ1-3; D is unclear. Germline CDR1 and CDR2: SNHLY and FYNNEI. V lost 4 bases, J lost 0 bases, and 7 bases lay in between. The CDR3 sequence is 14 residues long. The CDR3 DNA sequence: TGTGCCAGCAGTGTCCCAGACTCTGGAAACACCATATATTTT. Protein product: CASSVPDSGNTIYF.

This clone was observed a few times. This chain uses TRBV2 with TRBJ2-7; no firm D call. V was shortened by 4 bases and J by 4 bases, with 8 bases between the two germline ends. This CDR3 is 12 amino acids long. Germline CDR1 and CDR2: SNHLY and FYNNEI. The CDR3 DNA is TGTGCCAGCAGTGCCGGGTTTTACGAGCAGTACTTC. This encodes CASSAGFYEQYF.

This clone was counted a few times. This sequence joins TRBV11-1 and TRBJ2-1; 7 nucleotides match TRBD1. This CDR3 spans 14 amino acids. Germline CDR1 and CDR2: SGHAT and FQDESV (reference sequence). V dropped 2 bases and J dropped 10; count of bases not matched to a gene: 8. CDR3 bases: TGTGCCAGCAGCTTACCGGGACAGACAACCGAGCAGTTCTTC. Protein: CASSLPGQTTEQFF. The full variable domain, in which reference TRBV11-1 and TRBJ2-1 provide the parts outside the CDR3, is EAEVAQSPRYKITEKSQAVAFWCDPISGHATLYWYRQILGQGPELLVQFQDESVVDDSQLPKDRFSAERLKGVDSTLKIQPAELGDSAMYLCASSLPGQTTEQFFGPGTRLTVL.

The V and J genes are TRBV6-2 or TRBV6-3 and TRBJ2-7; 8 nucleotides align to TRBD1. Germline V CDR1 and CDR2: MNHEY, SVGEGT. The CDR3 loop spans 16 amino acids. V was clipped by 2 bases and J by 0 bases; unmatched bases: 6. The CDR3 is CASSYGGQVNSYEQYF. The CDR3, as DNA: TGTGCCAGCAGTTACGGGGGACAGGTCAACTCCTACGAGCAGTACTTC.

This chain connects TRBV12-5 to TRBJ2-1, with 7 bases that match TRBD2. The CDR3 consists of 19 residues. V was pared by 2 bases and J by 8 bases, with 21 bases of the junction left unmatched. CDR1 LGHNT and CDR2 FRNRAP come from the germline V gene. CDR3 DNA sequence: TGTGCTAGTGGTTTGTCGGGGGATAGCGGGTGGGTGTGGAGTGATGAGCAGTTCTTC. It is translated as CASGLSGDSGWVWSDEQFF.

This clone is a singleton in its sample. The chain has TRBV6-1 and TRBJ2-7; TRBD1 matches 9 bases. Looked up from germline, CDR1 is MNHNS and CDR2 is SASEGT. V lost 2 bases to trimming and J lost 0 bases; unmatched junction nucleotides: 2. The CDR3 runs to 15 residues. CDR3 nucleotides: TGTGCCAGCAGTGAAACAGGGGGCTCCTCCTACGAGCAGTACTTC. Translation: CASSETGGSSYEQYF.

This clone was recorded once. DNA of the CDR3: TGTGCCAGCAGTGAAGCCGAACGGATGAACACTGAAGCTTTCTTT. Protein product: CASSEAERMNTEAFF. The chain uses TRBV2 and TRBJ1-1; D gene uncertain. The CDR3 totals 15 residues. The germline V and J ends were trimmed by 0 bases and 0 bases, with 8 bases remaining between them. The germline gives CDR1 SNHLY, CDR2 FYNNEI.

V is TRBV6-1 and J is TRBJ1-2; D call uncertain. This CDR3 spans 14 amino acids. CDR1 and CDR2 (germline): MNHNS, SASEGT. The V end lost 0 bases, the J end lost 4 bases, and 9 bases lay between the germline ends. This CDR3 is CASSEAFMGYGYTF. DNA for the CDR3: TGTGCCAGCAGTGAAGCCTTTATGGGCTATGGCTACACCTTC.

This clone was detected once. The V call is TRBV12-5, the J call TRBJ2-1; D might be TRBD1 (5 bases). CDR1 and CDR2 from the germline V gene are LGHNT and FRNRAP. V lost 2 bases and J lost 0, with 11 bases in between. This CDR3 contains 16 residues. The DNA of the CDR3 is TGTGCTAGTGGTTTGATCACAGGCCGCTCCTACAATGAGCAGTTCTTC. Translating gives CASGLITGRSYNEQFF.

In its sample, this clone was seen a few times. This chain uses TRBV4-2 with TRBJ2-2; 11 positions match TRBD2. Germline trimming cut 4 bases from V and 3 bases from J; bases unmatched to any gene: 4. The CDR3 sequence is 16 residues long. CDR1 is LGHNA, CDR2 YNFKEQ, per germline. Written as DNA, the CDR3 is TGTGCCAGCAGCCGAACTAGCGGGGGAGACACCGGGGAGCTGTTTTTT. It specifies CASSRTSGGDTGELFF.

This clone was found a few times. The sample has other DNA sequences that encode this CDR3 too. The chain recombines TRBV5-1 with TRBJ1-1; D might be TRBD1 (5 bases). V lost 0 bases, J lost 1 base, and 10 bases lay in between. From germline, CDR1 is SGHRS and CDR2 YFSETQ. The CDR3 is made up of 15 amino acids. The CDR3 loop is CASSLGRTGNTEAFF. In nucleotides, the CDR3 is TGCGCCAGCAGCTTGGGTCGTACAGGGAACACTGAAGCTTTCTTT.

The rearrangement links TRBV29-1 to TRBJ1-2; TRBD1 agrees at 10 bases. The CDR3 has 12 residues. J gave up 8 bases and V 6 bases, and 6 bases lay outside the gene matches. In germline, CDR1 is SQVTM, CDR2 ANQGSEA. CDR3 DNA sequence: TGCAGCGTACCGGGACAGGGGTACGGCTACACCTTC. It encodes CSVPGQGYGYTF.

V usage is TRBV9 and J usage is TRBJ1-1; unclear D gene. Per the germline V gene, CDR1 is SGDLS and CDR2 is YYNGEE. This CDR3 has 14 residues. The ends were cut back, 4 bases at V and 2 bases at J, with 12 bases in the middle. CDR3 sequence: CASSLHAGNTEAFF. CDR3 bases: TGTGCCAGCAGCCTCCATGCGGGTAACACTGAAGCTTTCTTT.

The gene calls are TRBV11-2 and TRBJ2-3; TRBD2 is a possible D gene (7 bases). There are 18 residues in the CDR3. The V gene lost 5 bases and the J gene lost 1 base, with 22 bases spanning the gap. The V gene's germline CDR1 is SGHAT and CDR2 FQNNGV. CDR3 region: CASSLRTSGGLRTDTQYF. Written as DNA, the CDR3 is TGTGCCAGCAGCCTACGCACCTCCGGGGGGCTCCGCACAGATACGCAGTATTTT.

This clone appeared once. This sequence joins TRBV5-4 and TRBJ2-3; perhaps TRBD2 as D (7 bases). CDR3 size: 15 residues. Trimming removed 4 bases from V and 2 bases from J, with 14 bases in between. CDR1 SGHNT and CDR2 YYREEE come from the germline V gene (reference sequence). This CDR3 is CASSPPRGLTDTQYF. The CDR3 DNA follows: TGTGCCAGCAGCCCGCCGCGGGGGCTCACAGATACGCAGTATTTT.

CDR3 amino acids: CASSQVQGNSNQPQHF. The CDR3 DNA is TGCGCCAGCAGCCAAGTACAGGGTAATAGCAATCAGCCCCAGCATTTT. The chain carries TRBV4-1 and TRBJ1-5; tentatively, D is TRBD1 (6 bases). Trimming pared 1 base from V and 0 bases from J, leaving 10 bases between. This CDR3 is 16 amino acids long. CDR1 is MGHRA and CDR2 is YSYEKL in the germline V gene.

The chain carries TRBV11-3 and TRBJ1-1; TRBD1 matches 7 bases. The CDR3 covers 13 residues. The trim removed 6 bases at V and 5 bases at J, leaving 6 bases unmatched. CDR1 is SGHNT and CDR2 is YENEEA in the germline V gene. CDR3 amino acids: CASSRTGGTEAFF. In DNA form, the CDR3 reads TGTGCCAGCAGTCGGACAGGAGGGACTGAAGCTTTCTTT.

This clone was picked up a small number of times. The V call is TRBV7-6, the J call TRBJ1-4; D is possibly TRBD1 (6 bases). The CDR3 extends over 15 amino acids. Germline V gene lookup returns CDR1 SGHVS and CDR2 FNYEAQ. V was shortened by 5 bases and J by 4 bases, with 14 bases between the two germline ends. The chain's CDR3 is CASSAQQGLNEKLFF. The CDR3 nucleotides read TGTGCCAGCAGCGCCCAACAGGGCCTTAATGAAAAACTGTTTTTT.

This clone was seen a few times. This chain links TRBV5-1 with TRBJ1-1; D ambiguous. Germline values: CDR1 SGHRS, CDR2 YFSETQ. This CDR3 has 13 amino acids. V was clipped by 2 bases and J by 8 bases, with 13 bases between them. In nucleotides, the CDR3 is TGCGCCAGCAGCTTTTCGGCGGTTACAGAAGCTTTCTTT. Protein product: CASSFSAVTEAFF. The complete variable domain, with remaining parts taken from reference TRBV5-1 and TRBJ1-1, reads KAGVTQTPRYLIKTRGQQVTLSCSPISGHRSVSWYQQTPGQGLQFLFEYFSETQRNKGNFPGRFSGRQFSNSRSEMNVSTLELGDSALYLCASSFSAVTEAFFGQGTRLTVV.

The CDR3 nucleotides are TGTGCCAGCAGCCAATCCGGGGCGAATGAAGCTTTCTTT. Its protein product is CASSQSGANEAFF. The genes are TRBV3-1 (or the pseudogene TRBV3-2) and TRBJ1-1; a weak D match, TRBD1 (5 bases). V gave up 2 bases and J gave up 7 bases, with 11 bases separating them. Germline V lookup: CDR1 LGHDT, CDR2 YNNKEL (reference sequence). CDR3 size: 13 residues.

This clone was detected a few times. The chain joins TRBV19 to TRBJ1-2, with TRBD1 matching 8 bases. The ends lost 5 bases at V and 4 bases at J; junction bases unmatched: 9. The CDR3 is 15 residues long. Germline V gene sequence: CDR1 LNHDA, CDR2 SQIVND (reference sequence). CDR3 sequence reads: CASSGWQGAGYGYTF. The CDR3 nucleotides are TGTGCCAGTAGTGGATGGCAGGGGGCTGGCTATGGCTACACCTTC.